One and the same sample provided the 14 T cell receptor beta chains below, sequenced in a study of neurological immune-mediated disorders. One entry per CDR3 protein results from TCRdb running MiXCR on the 5' RACE reads. Here the sample spans 100,000 to 150,000 distinct CDR3 sequences, more than 2.5% being singletons. The sample was PBMCs. The receptor source for this set is a woman aged 25 to 45 with multiple sclerosis.

The genes are TRBV6-4 and TRBJ2-3, with TRBD2 matching 10 bases. This CDR3 region has 16 residues. Germline V gives CDR1 MRHNA, CDR2 SNTAGT. Trimming took 3 bases from V and 1 from J; bases not matched to a gene: 4. CDR3 nucleotides: TGTGCCAGCAGTGAGACAGGGACTAGCGGCACAGATACGCAGTATTTT. This codes for CASSETGTSGTDTQYF.

V and J are TRBV18 and TRBJ2-5, with a tentative D call TRBD2 (5 bases). Germline assignment: CDR1 KGHSH and CDR2 LQKENI. Trimming cost V 2 bases and J 4 bases, with 14 bases left between them. This CDR3 has 15 residues. The CDR3 loop reads CASSPMRAQGETQYF. The DNA of the CDR3 is TGTGCCAGCTCACCAATGCGGGCCCAAGGAGAGACCCAGTACTTC.

This clonotype was found many times. The chain links TRBV15 to TRBJ2-5; D may match TRBD1 or TRBD2 (6 bases each). This CDR3 is 15 amino acids long. Germline assignment: CDR1 LNHNV and CDR2 YYDKDF (reference sequence). V was clipped by 5 bases and J by 2 bases, with 15 bases between them. This chain's CDR3 is CATSGDGGRQETQYF. CDR3 DNA: TGTGCCACCAGCGGCGATGGGGGGCGACAAGAGACCCAGTACTTC.

This clonotype was observed many times. The chain links TRBV4-3 to TRBJ1-1, with D unclear. The CDR3 extends over 13 amino acids. The germline V gene encodes CDR1 LGHNA and CDR2 YSLEER. V dropped 0 bases and J dropped 4 bases, with 6 bases sitting between them. The CDR3 DNA reads TGCGCCAGCAGCCAAGACAGGATCACTGAAGCTTTCTTT. Amino acid sequence: CASSQDRITEAFF.

Ten or more counts support this clonotype. V usage is TRBV27 and J usage is TRBJ1-2, with 8 bases matching TRBD1. Germline CDR1 and CDR2: MNHEY and SMNVEV (reference sequence). The CDR3 spans 16 residues. Trimming removed 8 bases from V and 4 bases from J; junction bases left unmatched: 15. CDR3 loop: CASPNPPGQAFYGYTF. Here the CDR3 DNA reads TGTGCCAGCCCCAACCCCCCGGGACAGGCGTTCTATGGCTACACCTTC.

This clonotype was recorded at least ten times. This sequence joins TRBV25-1 and TRBJ2-5; 7 nucleotides align to TRBD1. The germline CDR1 and CDR2 sequences are MGHDK and SYGVNS. The CDR3 covers 14 residues. V was clipped by 2 bases and J by 8 bases; unmatched bases: 8. The DNA of the CDR3 is TGTGCCAGCAGTGAAGAGGGGGCCCGAGGAACCCAGTACTTC. Encoded protein: CASSEEGARGTQYF. Variable domain in full (rest from reference TRBV25-1 and TRBJ2-5): EADIYQTPRYLVIGTGKKITLECSQTMGHDKMYWYQQDPGMELHLIHYSYGVNSTEKGDLSSESTVSRIRTEHFPLTLESARPSHTSQYLCASSEEGARGTQYFGPGTRLLVL.

This clonotype was recorded many times. V and J are TRBV5-1 and TRBJ2-7; a weak D match, TRBD2 (6 bases). Germline values: CDR1 SGHRS, CDR2 YFSETQ. Trimming pared 4 bases from V and 0 bases from J, leaving 8 bases between. The length of the CDR3 is 13 residues. The CDR3 nucleotides are TGCGCCAGCAGCATCGGGAGCTCCTACGAGCAGTACTTC. Translating gives CASSIGSSYEQYF.

This clonotype was found many times. CDR3: CASSLSQRTDTQYF. In nucleotides, the CDR3 is TGCGCCAGCAGCTTGTCCCAGCGCACAGATACGCAGTATTTT. The rearrangement uses TRBV5-1 and TRBJ2-3; the D is unclear. Germline CDR1 and CDR2: SGHRS and YFSETQ. The CDR3 totals 14 residues. The V end was cut by 1 base, the J end by 1 base, with 7 bases between.

This clonotype was picked up many times. The chain carries TRBV5-1 and TRBJ1-2; TRBD1 agrees at 7 bases. J was trimmed by 14 bases and V by 1 base; bases with no gene match: 14. This CDR3 is built from 14 residues. Germline V gene data show CDR1 as SGHRS and CDR2 as YFSETQ. The DNA for the CDR3 is TGCGCCAGCAGCTTGATCCAGGGGGAGCTGGCGGGTACCTTC. As protein: CASSLIQGELAGTF.

The sample holds many counts of this clonotype. The CDR3 DNA is TGCAGTGCTCCTAGGACGGAAGGGTACGGCTACACCTTC. Encoded protein: CSAPRTEGYGYTF. This chain connects TRBV20-1 to TRBJ1-2; D is unresolved. CDR3 size: 13 residues. CDR1 is DFQATT and CDR2 is SNEGSKA in the germline V gene (reference sequence). Trimming removed 5 bases at V and 8 bases at J, with 18 bases between.

This clonotype was recorded many times. CDR3 DNA sequence: TGTGCCAGCAGCTTAGTCGGGGACACGTTTTCTATTGGGCAGTTCTTC. Protein sequence: CASSLVGDTFSIGQFF. The chain employs TRBV7-9 and TRBJ2-1, with D perhaps TRBD1 (6 bases). V was trimmed by 1 base and J by 12 bases, leaving 22 bases between them. CDR1 and CDR2 from the germline V gene are SEHNR and FQNEAQ (reference sequence). This CDR3 has 16 residues.

In this sample, this clonotype turned up a few times. This chain uses TRBV2 with TRBJ1-2; no reliable D call. The V and J ends lost 7 bases and 0 bases respectively, with 15 bases between them. The CDR3 totals 15 residues. The germline V gene has CDR1 SNHLY and CDR2 FYNNEI. This CDR3 reads CASNGVSSSNYGYTF. Here the CDR3 DNA reads TGTGCCAGCAACGGGGTCTCGTCTTCTAACTATGGCTACACCTTC.

This clonotype was seen many times. J is TRBJ2-1 and V is TRBV2; no clear D gene. Between the trimmed V and J ends, which lost 7 bases and 8 bases, there was a span of 12 bases. The CDR3 has 12 residues. CDR1 is SNHLY and CDR2 is FYNNEI in the germline V gene. CDR3 residues: CASTEEEYEQFF. As DNA, the CDR3 is TGTGCCAGCACCGAAGAGGAGTATGAGCAGTTCTTC.

In this sample, this clonotype turned up many times. The gene calls are TRBV20-1 and TRBJ1-5; D uncertain. The V and J ends lost 3 bases and 3 bases respectively, with 12 bases between them. Germline CDR1 and CDR2: DFQATT and SNEGSKA (reference sequence). CDR3 length: 14 amino acids. In nucleotides, the CDR3 is TGCAGTGCTAGTAGGTCAGTGGCCAATCAGCCCCAGCATTTT. It specifies CSASRSVANQPQHF.